This T cell receptor beta chain was sequenced during a study of blood T cell repertoires in COVID-19. Turning to the study itself: PBMCs, B-cell-depleted T cells, or T cells provided the cDNA or gDNA that made up the material.

The assay was immunoSEQ multiplex PCR, and TCRdb's table has in-frame clones only and misses some. The sample contains some 200,000 clones, roughly 80% of which appear only once. CDR1 and CDR2 (germline): SGHTS, YDEGEE. The CDR3 consists of 14 residues. The V end lost 6 bases, the J end lost 0 bases, and 10 bases lay between the germline ends. Material for sequencing was peripheral blood. The J gene is TRBJ1-5, the V gene TRBV5-8; D is possibly TRBD1 (5 bases). The TCR sequence derives from a woman of 80 years or more with acute or convalescent COVID-19. CDR3 sequence: CASNSGSSNQPQHF. For the CDR3, the DNA is TGTGCCAGCAACTCAGGGTCTAGCAATCAGCCCCAGCATTTT.